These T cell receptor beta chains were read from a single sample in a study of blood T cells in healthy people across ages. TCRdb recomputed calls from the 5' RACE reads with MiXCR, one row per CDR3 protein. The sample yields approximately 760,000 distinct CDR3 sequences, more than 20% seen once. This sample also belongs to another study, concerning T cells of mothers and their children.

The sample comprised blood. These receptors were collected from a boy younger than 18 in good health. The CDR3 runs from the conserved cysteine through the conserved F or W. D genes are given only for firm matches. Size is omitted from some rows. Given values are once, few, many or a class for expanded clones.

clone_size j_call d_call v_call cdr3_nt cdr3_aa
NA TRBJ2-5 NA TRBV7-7 TGTGCTAGCAGCCCACTGAAAGGGGAGACCCAGTACTTC CASSPLKGETQYF
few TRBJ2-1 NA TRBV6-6 TGTGCCATTAAGAGGGGGGTTAGCTCCTACAATGAGCAGTTCTTC CAIKRGVSSYNEQFF
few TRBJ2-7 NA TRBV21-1 TGTGCCAGCAGCAAAGCCCCGGGACAGGGGTCCCACGAGCAGTACTTC CASSKAPGQGSHEQYF
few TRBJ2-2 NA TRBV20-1 TGCAGTGCTGTAACTAGCAGGAGTCCCTGGGAGCTGTTTTTT CSAVTSRSPWELFF
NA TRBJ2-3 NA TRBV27 TGTGCCACCCAGTCCCTGACCGGGATTAGCACAGATACGCAGTATTTT CATQSLTGISTDTQYF
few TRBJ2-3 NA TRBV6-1 TGTGCCAGCAGTGCCCGGAGACAGCGATGGGATACGCAGTATTTT CASSARRQRWDTQYF
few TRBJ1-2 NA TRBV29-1 TGCAGCGTTGTAGGGGACAATAACTATGGCTACACCTTC CSVVGDNNYGYTF
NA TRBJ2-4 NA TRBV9 TGTGCCAGCAGTTCCTGGGACACTGAAAACATTCAGTACTTC CASSSWDTENIQYF
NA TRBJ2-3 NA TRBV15 TGTGCCACCAGCAGAGATCCTCCCCTTGTCGAAGATACGCAGTATTTT CATSRDPPLVEDTQYF
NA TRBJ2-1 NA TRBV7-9 TGTGCCAGCAGCGATGAGGGGGGCAATGAGCAGTTCTTC CASSDEGGNEQFF